This entry lists 2 T cell receptor beta chains sequenced from one sample in a study of early T cells in non-severe SARS-CoV-2 infection. TCRdb re-derived calls from the 5' RACE reads in MiXCR, one entry per CDR3 protein. The data contain 90,000 to 120,000 distinct CDR3 sequences, 12% of them singletons. Sequencing input: whole blood. The receptor source for this set is an adult who was a healthcare worker with PCR-confirmed SARS-CoV-2 infection or an uninfected control (not recorded which).

The table lists this clonotype with many counts. The rearrangement joins TRBV27 to TRBJ1-2; 8 bases are shared with TRBD1. This CDR3 is built from 15 residues. Trimming took 6 bases from V and 2 from J; bases not matched to a gene: 8. Germline CDR1 is MNHEY and CDR2 is SMNVEV (reference sequence). CDR3 protein: CASSLLQGANYGYTF. In nucleotides, the CDR3 is TGTGCCAGCAGCCTGCTTCAGGGGGCGAACTATGGCTACACCTTC.

This clonotype was picked up many times. This sequence joins TRBV24-1 and TRBJ1-5, with D possibly matching TRBD1 (5 bases). The germline V gene encodes CDR1 KGHDR and CDR2 SFDVKD. This CDR3 is built from 14 residues. Between the trimmed V and J ends, which lost 4 bases and 4 bases, there was a span of 10 bases. The CDR3 loop reads CATSEEGPNQPQHF. The DNA of the CDR3 is TGTGCCACCAGTGAGGAGGGGCCTAATCAGCCCCAGCATTTT.